A single sample is the source of the 20 T cell receptor beta chains below, sequenced in a study of blood T cell dynamics during melanoma immunotherapy. Specified time point: week 3, after first cycle of checkpoint inhibitor. The table came from immunoSEQ multiplex PCR; TCRdb's copy has only in-frame clones and leaves some out. The sample lists about 3,600 clones, about 96% occurring once. Sequences were derived from effector memory CD8+ T cells from blood, sampled from a patient treated with checkpoint blockade. These receptors all come from a human donor with melanoma.

CDR3 protein: CASRERSGANVLTF. CDR3 in DNA: TGTGCCAGTAGGGAGCGATCTGGGGCCAACGTCCTGACTTTC. V and J are TRBV19 and TRBJ2-6; D is ambiguous. Germline V CDR1 and CDR2: LNHDA, SQIVND (reference sequence). Trimming removed 6 bases from V and 1 base from J, with 7 bases in between. This CDR3 is built from 14 residues. The full variable domain, in which reference TRBV19 and TRBJ2-6 provide the parts outside the CDR3, is DGGITQSPKYLFRKEGQNVTLSCEQNLNHDAMYWYRQDPGQGLRLIYYSQIVNDFQKGDIAEGYSVSREKKESFPLTVTSAQKNPTAFYLCASRERSGANVLTFGAGSRLTVL.

This chain connects TRBV9 to TRBJ1-1; D is uncertain. Per the germline V gene, CDR1 is SGDLS and CDR2 is YYNGEE. V was trimmed by 2 bases and J by 8 bases, leaving 13 bases between them. The CDR3 consists of 13 residues. The CDR3 loop reads CASSVGRYSEAFF. The CDR3 DNA follows: TGTGCCAGCAGCGTTGGGAGATACTCAGAAGCTTTCTTT.

The J gene is TRBJ2-1, the V gene TRBV11-3, with 7 positions matching TRBD2. Germline trimming cut 3 bases from V and 0 bases from J; bases unmatched to any gene: 5. The length of the CDR3 is 16 residues. In germline, CDR1 is SGHNT, CDR2 YENEEA. The CDR3 protein is CASSFGGGSSYNEQFF. CDR3 DNA sequence: TGTGCCAGCAGCTTCGGGGGAGGGAGCTCCTACAATGAGCAGTTCTTC.

This clone was recorded once. This chain joins TRBV14 and TRBJ1-2; possible D gene TRBD1, 5 bases. Germline CDR1 SGHDN, CDR2 FVKESK. V lost 7 bases, J lost 6 bases, and 9 bases lay in between. This CDR3 region has 11 residues. DNA of the CDR3: TGTGCCAGCATAGGGGAGAATGGCTACACCTTC. Amino acids: CASIGENGYTF.

The chain uses TRBV6-1 and TRBJ2-1; 7 nucleotides line up with TRBD2. Germline V gene sequence: CDR1 MNHNS, CDR2 SASEGT. V shed 9 bases, J shed 1 base, and the junction held 9 bases outside the gene matches. The CDR3 contains 15 residues. The DNA for the CDR3 is TGTGCCAGTACCCCGTGGCGGGAGTCCTACAATGAGCAGTTCTTC. It translates to CASTPWRESYNEQFF.

This sequence joins TRBV4-3 and TRBJ2-5; 9 bases agree with TRBD2. Germline V CDR1 and CDR2: LGHNA, YSLEER. The CDR3 has 17 residues. Losses at the gene ends were 1 base for V and 1 base for J; bases not matched to a gene: 7. The DNA of the CDR3 is TGCGCCAGCAGCCAAGTTCGGACTAGCGAACCCCAAGAGACCCAGTACTTC. Encoded protein: CASSQVRTSEPQETQYF.

The genes are TRBV10-3 and TRBJ1-5; 8 positions match TRBD1. The CDR3 loop spans 15 amino acids. The V and J ends lost 0 bases and 2 bases, in that order; junction bases with no gene match: 0. Germline assignment: CDR1 ENHRY and CDR2 SYGVKD. CDR3 amino acids: CAISESGQGNQPQHF. The CDR3 DNA sequence: TGTGCCATCAGTGAGTCGGGACAGGGCAATCAGCCCCAGCATTTT.

This clone has a single count. The chain recombines TRBV19 with TRBJ1-1; 9 bases agree with TRBD1. This CDR3 is built from 15 residues. The V and J ends lost 5 bases and 1 base, in that order; junction bases with no gene match: 5. Per the germline V gene, CDR1 is LNHDA and CDR2 is SQIVND (reference sequence). The CDR3 DNA sequence: TGTGCCAGTAGTGCCTGGACAGGGGCGAACACTGAAGCTTTCTTT. Its translation is CASSAWTGANTEAFF. Drawing the rest from reference TRBV19 and TRBJ1-1, the complete variable domain is DGGITQSPKYLFRKEGQNVTLSCEQNLNHDAMYWYRQDPGQGLRLIYYSQIVNDFQKGDIAEGYSVSREKKESFPLTVTSAQKNPTAFYLCASSAWTGANTEAFFGQGTRLTVV.

This sequence joins TRBV5-1 and TRBJ1-5; tentatively, D is TRBD1 (6 bases). Germline V gene data show CDR1 as SGHRS and CDR2 as YFSETQ. This CDR3 has 19 residues. Trimming removed 2 bases from V and 0 bases from J, with 21 bases in between. CDR3 in amino acids: CASSFGLHRVNDSNQPQHF. The CDR3 DNA follows: TGCGCCAGCAGCTTTGGCCTTCACAGGGTCAATGATAGCAATCAGCCCCAGCATTTT.

V is TRBV6-7 and J is TRBJ1-5; possibly TRBD1 for D (6 bases). Being an ORF, TRBV6-7 has a function that is uncertain. V gave up 1 base and J gave up 7 bases, with 17 bases separating them. This CDR3 contains 16 residues. The CDR3 sequence: CASSYCAGGLGQPQHF. In nucleotides, the CDR3 is TGTGCCAGCAGTTACTGCGCCGGGGGCTTAGGGCAGCCCCAGCATTTT.

This chain links TRBV6-5 with TRBJ1-1; possible D gene TRBD1, 5 bases. Trimming took off 6 bases at V and 2 bases at J, with 10 bases between the two ends. The CDR3 runs 13 residues. The germline V gene has CDR1 MNHEY and CDR2 SVGAGI. The CDR3 region has the DNA TGTGCCAGCAGAGGGACGGTTAACACTGAAGCTTTCTTT. Translation gives CASRGTVNTEAFF.

V and J are TRBV27 and TRBJ2-7, with TRBD1 matching over 7 bases. V lost 2 bases and J lost 2; bases outside the gene matches: 0. There are 13 residues in the CDR3. From germline, CDR1 is MNHEY and CDR2 SMNVEV (reference sequence). The chain's CDR3 is CASSLQGAYEQYF. The CDR3 nucleotides are TGTGCCAGCAGTTTACAGGGGGCCTACGAGCAGTACTTC.

This chain uses TRBV13 with TRBJ2-5; D may be TRBD2 (6 bases). With 1 base removed from V and 4 bases from J, the gap between germline ends came to 7 bases. This CDR3 is 13 amino acids long. Germline V gene lookup returns CDR1 PRHDT and CDR2 FYEKMQ (reference sequence). CDR3 nucleotides: TGTGCCAGCAGCTTAGAGGAGGGAGAGACCCAGTACTTC. Protein product: CASSLEEGETQYF.

This chain uses TRBV11-1 with TRBJ1-3; D may be TRBD1 (5 bases). The germline V gene has CDR1 SGHAT and CDR2 FQDESV (reference sequence). Trimming pared 5 bases from V and 2 bases from J, leaving 10 bases between. The CDR3 is 14 amino acids. The CDR3 nucleotides read TGTGCCAGCAGCGTGATGGGGGCTGGAAACACCATATATTTT. This encodes CASSVMGAGNTIYF.

V and J are TRBV9 and TRBJ2-5; 7 bases line up with TRBD1. CDR3 size: 15 residues. The trim removed 0 bases at V and 4 bases at J, leaving 6 bases unmatched. Per the germline V gene, CDR1 is SGDLS and CDR2 is YYNGEE. Written as DNA, the CDR3 is TGTGCCAGCAGCGTAGGGCAGGGGGTAACAGAGACCCAGTACTTC. Amino acid sequence: CASSVGQGVTETQYF.

This chain joins TRBV5-8 and TRBJ2-1; TRBD1 might be the D (6 bases). Germline V gives CDR1 SGHTS, CDR2 YDEGEE. The CDR3 length is 12 residues. Trimming took off 2 bases at V and 9 bases at J, with 9 bases between the two ends. CDR3 nucleotide sequence: TGTGCCAGCAGCTTAACAGGGATTGAGCAGTTCTTC. It is translated as CASSLTGIEQFF.

This clone was seen a single time. The genes are TRBV7-8 and TRBJ1-5; perhaps TRBD1 as D (6 bases). CDR3 length: 17 amino acids. Trimming pared 5 bases from V and 0 bases from J, leaving 17 bases between. The germline V gene has CDR1 SGHVS and CDR2 FQNEAQ. CDR3 bases: TGTGCCAGCAGCCCGCATCCCGGGACAAATAGCAATCAGCCCCAGCATTTT. It yields the protein CASSPHPGTNSNQPQHF.

This clone came up once. The chain is built from TRBV27 and TRBJ2-7; D is unresolved. Germline loops: CDR1 MNHEY, CDR2 SMNVEV (reference sequence). The CDR3 spans 14 residues. Trimming left V 0 bases short and J 7 bases short, with 13 bases between. The CDR3 DNA sequence: TGTGCCAGCAGTTTATCTGGCACCCTGTGGGAGCAGTACTTC. This encodes CASSLSGTLWEQYF.

Here the CDR3 DNA reads TGTGCCAGCAGAGAACAGGGGTGGGAAGAAAAACTGTTTTTT. Translating it yields CASREQGWEEKLFF. The V call is TRBV2, the J call TRBJ1-4, with 7 bases identical to TRBD1. V shed 6 bases, J shed 8 bases, and the junction held 9 bases outside the gene matches. Germline CDR1 SNHLY, CDR2 FYNNEI. The CDR3 totals 14 residues.

The chain is built from TRBV7-8 and TRBJ2-1, with D perhaps TRBD1 (6 bases). Germline CDR1 is SGHVS and CDR2 is FQNEAQ. The CDR3 runs 15 residues. The germline V and J ends were trimmed by 0 bases and 3 bases, with 9 bases remaining between them. CDR3 sequence reads: CASSLAQGLYNEQFF. Here the CDR3 DNA reads TGTGCCAGCAGCTTAGCGCAGGGGCTCTACAATGAGCAGTTCTTC.